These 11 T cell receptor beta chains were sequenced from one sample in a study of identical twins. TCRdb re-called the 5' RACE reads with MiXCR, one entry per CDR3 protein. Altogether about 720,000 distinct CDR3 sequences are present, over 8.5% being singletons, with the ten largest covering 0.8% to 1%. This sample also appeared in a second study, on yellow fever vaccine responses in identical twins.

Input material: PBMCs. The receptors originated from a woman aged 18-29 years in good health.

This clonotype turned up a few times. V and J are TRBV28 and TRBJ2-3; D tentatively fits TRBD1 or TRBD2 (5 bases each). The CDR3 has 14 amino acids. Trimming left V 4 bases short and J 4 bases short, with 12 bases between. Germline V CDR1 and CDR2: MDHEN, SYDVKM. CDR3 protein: CASSSSRGADTQYF. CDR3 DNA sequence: TGTGCCAGCAGTTCCTCGAGGGGTGCAGATACGCAGTATTTT. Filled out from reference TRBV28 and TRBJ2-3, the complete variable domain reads DVKVTQSSRYLVKRTGEKVFLECVQDMDHENMFWYRQDPGLGLRLIYFSYDVKMKEKGDIPEGYSVSREKKERFSLILESASTNQTSMYLCASSSSRGADTQYFGPGTRLTVL.

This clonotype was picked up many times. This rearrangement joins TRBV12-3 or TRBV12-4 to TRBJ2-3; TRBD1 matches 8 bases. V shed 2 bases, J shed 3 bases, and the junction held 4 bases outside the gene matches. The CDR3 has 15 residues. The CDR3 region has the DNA TGTGCCAGCAGTTTAAACAGGGGGACTACAGATACGCAGTATTTT. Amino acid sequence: CASSLNRGTTDTQYF.

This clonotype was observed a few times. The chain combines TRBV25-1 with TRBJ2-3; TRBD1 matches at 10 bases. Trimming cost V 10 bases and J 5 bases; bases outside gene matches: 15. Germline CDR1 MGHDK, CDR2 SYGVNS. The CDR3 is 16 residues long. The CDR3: CATNRDRDRGRDTQYF. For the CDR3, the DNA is TGTGCCACCAACCGTGACCGGGACAGGGGCAGAGATACGCAGTATTTT.

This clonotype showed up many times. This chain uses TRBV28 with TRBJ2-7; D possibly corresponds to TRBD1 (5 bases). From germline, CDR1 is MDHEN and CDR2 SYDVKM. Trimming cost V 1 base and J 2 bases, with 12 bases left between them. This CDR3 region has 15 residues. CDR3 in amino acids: CASSLLSRAAYEQYF. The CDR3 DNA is TGTGCCAGCAGTTTATTATCCAGGGCCGCCTACGAGCAGTACTTC.

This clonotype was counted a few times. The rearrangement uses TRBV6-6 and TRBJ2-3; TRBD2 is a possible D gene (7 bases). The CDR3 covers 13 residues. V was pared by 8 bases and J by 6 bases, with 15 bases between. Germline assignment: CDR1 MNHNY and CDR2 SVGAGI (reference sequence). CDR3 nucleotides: TGTGCCAGCGACTCCGCGGGGGCGGATACGCAGTATTTT. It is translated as CASDSAGADTQYF.

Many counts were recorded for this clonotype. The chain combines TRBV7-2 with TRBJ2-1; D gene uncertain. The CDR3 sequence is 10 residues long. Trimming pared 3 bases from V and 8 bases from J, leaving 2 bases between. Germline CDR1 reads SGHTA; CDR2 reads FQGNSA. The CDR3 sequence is CASSFDEQFF. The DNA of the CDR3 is TGTGCCAGCAGCTTCGATGAGCAGTTCTTC.

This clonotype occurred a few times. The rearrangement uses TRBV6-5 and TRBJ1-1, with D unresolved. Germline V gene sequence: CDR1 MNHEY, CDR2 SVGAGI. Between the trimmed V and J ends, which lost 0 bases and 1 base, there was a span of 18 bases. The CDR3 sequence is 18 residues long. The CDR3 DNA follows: TGTGCCAGCAGTTACTCGATTAGATTGGGATTCCGGAACACTGAAGCTTTCTTT. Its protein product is CASSYSIRLGFRNTEAFF.

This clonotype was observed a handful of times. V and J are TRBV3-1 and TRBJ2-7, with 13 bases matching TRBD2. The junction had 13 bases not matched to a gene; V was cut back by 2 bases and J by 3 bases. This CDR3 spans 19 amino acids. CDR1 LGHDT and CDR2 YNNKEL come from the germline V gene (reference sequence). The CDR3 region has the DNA TGTGCCAGCAGCCAACAACCGGGACTAGCGGGATGGTTTAGCTACGAGCAGTACTTC. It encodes CASSQQPGLAGWFSYEQYF.

This CDR3 reads CASSLRLGVGSLDEQFF. The DNA of the CDR3 is TGCGCCAGCAGCTTGAGGTTGGGGGTGGGGTCGTTGGATGAGCAGTTCTTC. This chain joins TRBV5-1 and TRBJ2-1; D is perhaps TRBD1 or TRBD2 (5 bases each). Trimming cost V 1 base and J 8 bases, with 22 bases left between them. The CDR3 spans 17 residues. CDR1 SGHRS and CDR2 YFSETQ come from the germline V gene.

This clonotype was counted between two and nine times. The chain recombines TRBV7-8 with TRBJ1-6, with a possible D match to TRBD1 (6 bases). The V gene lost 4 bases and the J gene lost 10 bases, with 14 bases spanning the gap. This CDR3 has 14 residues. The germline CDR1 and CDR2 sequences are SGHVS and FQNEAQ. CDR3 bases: TGTGCCAGCAGCTCATGGGACACCGAATCACCCCTCCACTTT. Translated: CASSSWDTESPLHF.

In DNA, the CDR3 is TGTGCCAGCAACACACGGGACAGGCGAGAGCTGGAGGCCAACGTCCTGACTTTC. This gives the protein CASNTRDRRELEANVLTF. The chain carries TRBV28 and TRBJ2-6; 8 bases match TRBD1. Germline V gives CDR1 MDHEN, CDR2 SYDVKM. This CDR3 comprises 18 residues. The J segment lost 6 bases and the V segment lost 7 bases, leaving 17 bases of the junction unmatched.